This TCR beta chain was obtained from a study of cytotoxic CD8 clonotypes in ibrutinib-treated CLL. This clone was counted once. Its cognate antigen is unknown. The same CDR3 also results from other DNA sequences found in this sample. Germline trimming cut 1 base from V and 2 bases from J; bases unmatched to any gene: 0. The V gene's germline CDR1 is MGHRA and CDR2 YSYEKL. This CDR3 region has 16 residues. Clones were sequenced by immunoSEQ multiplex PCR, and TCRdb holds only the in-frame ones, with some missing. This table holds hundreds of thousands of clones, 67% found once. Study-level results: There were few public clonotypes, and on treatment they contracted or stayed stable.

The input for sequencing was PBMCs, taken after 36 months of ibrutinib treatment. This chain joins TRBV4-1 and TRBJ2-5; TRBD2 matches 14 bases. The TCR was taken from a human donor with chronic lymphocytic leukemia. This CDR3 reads CASSQGLAGGQETQYF. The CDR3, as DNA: TGCGCCAGCAGCCAAGGACTAGCGGGGGGGCAAGAGACCCAGTACTTC.